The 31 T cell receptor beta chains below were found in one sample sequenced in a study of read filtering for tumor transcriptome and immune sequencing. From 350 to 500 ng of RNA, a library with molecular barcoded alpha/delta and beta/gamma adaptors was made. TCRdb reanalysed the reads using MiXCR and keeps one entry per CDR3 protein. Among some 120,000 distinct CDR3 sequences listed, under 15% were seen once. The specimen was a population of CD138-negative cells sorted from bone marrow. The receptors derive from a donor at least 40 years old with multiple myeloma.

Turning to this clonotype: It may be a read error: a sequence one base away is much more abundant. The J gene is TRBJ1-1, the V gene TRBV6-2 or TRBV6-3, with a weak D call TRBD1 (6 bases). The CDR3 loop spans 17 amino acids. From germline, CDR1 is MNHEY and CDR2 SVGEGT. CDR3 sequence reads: CASGYSGGKVMNTEAFF. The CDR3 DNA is TGTGCCAGCGGTTACTCCGGGGGCAAGGTCATGAACACTGAAGCTTTCTTT.

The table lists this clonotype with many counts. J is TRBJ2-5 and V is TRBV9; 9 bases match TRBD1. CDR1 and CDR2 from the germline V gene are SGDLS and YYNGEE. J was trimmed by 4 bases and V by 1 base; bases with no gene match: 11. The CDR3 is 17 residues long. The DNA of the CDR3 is TGTGCCAGCAGCGTACTGGGGACAGGGCGGCCAACAGAGACCCAGTACTTC. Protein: CASSVLGTGRPTETQYF.

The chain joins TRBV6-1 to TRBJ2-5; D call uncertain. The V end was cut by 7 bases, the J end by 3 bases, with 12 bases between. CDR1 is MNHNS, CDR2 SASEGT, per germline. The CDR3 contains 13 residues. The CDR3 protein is CASNEAGEETQYF. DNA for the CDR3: TGTGCCAGCAACGAAGCTGGGGAAGAGACCCAGTACTTC.

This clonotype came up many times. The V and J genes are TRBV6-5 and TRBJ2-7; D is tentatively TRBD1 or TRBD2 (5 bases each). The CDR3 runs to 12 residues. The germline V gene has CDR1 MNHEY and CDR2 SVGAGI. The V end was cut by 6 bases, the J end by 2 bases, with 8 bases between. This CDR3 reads CASRGETYEQYF. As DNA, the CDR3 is TGTGCCAGCAGAGGGGAGACCTACGAGCAGTACTTC.

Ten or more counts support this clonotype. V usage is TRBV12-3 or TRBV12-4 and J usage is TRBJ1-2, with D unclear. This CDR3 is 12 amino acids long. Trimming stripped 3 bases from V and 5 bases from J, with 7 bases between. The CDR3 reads CASSLSEYGYTF. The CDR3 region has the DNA TGTGCCAGCAGTTTGTCCGAGTATGGCTACACCTTC.

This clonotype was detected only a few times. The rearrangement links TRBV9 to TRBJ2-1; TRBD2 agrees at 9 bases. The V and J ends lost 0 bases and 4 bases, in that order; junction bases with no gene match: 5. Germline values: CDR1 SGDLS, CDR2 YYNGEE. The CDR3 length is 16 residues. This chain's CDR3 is CASSVGLAARYNEQFF. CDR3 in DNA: TGTGCCAGCAGCGTAGGACTAGCGGCCAGGTACAATGAGCAGTTCTTC.

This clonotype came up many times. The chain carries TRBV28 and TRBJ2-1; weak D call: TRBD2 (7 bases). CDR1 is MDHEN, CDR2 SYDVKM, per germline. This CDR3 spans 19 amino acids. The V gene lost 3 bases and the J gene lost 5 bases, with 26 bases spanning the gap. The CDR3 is CASSFGVGGPYLRHNEQFF. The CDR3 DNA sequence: TGTGCCAGCAGTTTTGGAGTGGGGGGGCCCTATCTCCGACACAATGAGCAGTTCTTC.

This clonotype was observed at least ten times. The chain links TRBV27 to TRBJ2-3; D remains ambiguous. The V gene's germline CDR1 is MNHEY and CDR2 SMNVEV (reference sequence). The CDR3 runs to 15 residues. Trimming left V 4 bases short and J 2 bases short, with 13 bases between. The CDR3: CASSSPSIYTDTQYF. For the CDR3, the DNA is TGTGCCAGCAGTTCCCCAAGCATCTACACAGATACGCAGTATTTT.

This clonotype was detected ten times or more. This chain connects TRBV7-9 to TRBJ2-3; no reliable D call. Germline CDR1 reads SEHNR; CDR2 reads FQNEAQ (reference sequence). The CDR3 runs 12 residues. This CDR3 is CADEVSTDTQYF. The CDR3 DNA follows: TGTGCAGATGAAGTAAGCACAGATACGCAGTATTTT.

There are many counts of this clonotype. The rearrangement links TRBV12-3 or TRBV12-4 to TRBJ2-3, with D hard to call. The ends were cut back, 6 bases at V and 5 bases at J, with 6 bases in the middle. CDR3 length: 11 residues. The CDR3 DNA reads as TGTGCCAGCAGGACGAGAGATACGCAGTATTTT. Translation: CASRTRDTQYF.

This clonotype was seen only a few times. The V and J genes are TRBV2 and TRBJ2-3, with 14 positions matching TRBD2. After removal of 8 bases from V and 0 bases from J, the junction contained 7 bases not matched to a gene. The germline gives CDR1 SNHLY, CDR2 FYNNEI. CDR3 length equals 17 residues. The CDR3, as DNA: TGTGCCAGCTCCGGACTAGCGGGGGGCCCTAGCACAGATACGCAGTATTTT. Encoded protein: CASSGLAGGPSTDTQYF.

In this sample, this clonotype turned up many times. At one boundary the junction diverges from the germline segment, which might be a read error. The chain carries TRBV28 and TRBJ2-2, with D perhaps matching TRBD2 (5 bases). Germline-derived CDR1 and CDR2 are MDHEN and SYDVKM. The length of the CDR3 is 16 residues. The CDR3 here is CASSNAGHPLTEELFF. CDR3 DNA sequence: TGTGCCAGCAGCAATGCGGGTCACCCCCTGACCGAGGAGCTGTTTTTT.

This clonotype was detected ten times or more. This CDR3 reads CASGTHPRLEAFF. The CDR3 bases are TGTGCCAGCGGCACTCACCCCCGCCTGGAGGCTTTCTTT. The chain carries TRBV6-2 or TRBV6-3 and TRBJ1-1, with no clear D. The CDR3 extends over 13 amino acids. V was shortened by 8 bases and J by 11 bases, with 21 bases between the two germline ends. Germline V gives CDR1 MNHEY, CDR2 SVGEGT.

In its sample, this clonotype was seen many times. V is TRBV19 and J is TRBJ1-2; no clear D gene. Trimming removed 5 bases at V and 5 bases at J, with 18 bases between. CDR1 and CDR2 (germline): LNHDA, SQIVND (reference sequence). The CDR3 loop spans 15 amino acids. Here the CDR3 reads CASSLRRAATYGYTF. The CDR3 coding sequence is TGTGCCAGTAGTCTACGACGCGCGGCGACGTATGGCTACACCTTC.

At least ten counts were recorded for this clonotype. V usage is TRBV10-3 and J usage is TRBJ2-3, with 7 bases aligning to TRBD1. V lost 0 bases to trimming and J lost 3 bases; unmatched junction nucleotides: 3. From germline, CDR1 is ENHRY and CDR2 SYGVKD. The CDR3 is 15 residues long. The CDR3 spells CAISESPQGTDTQYF. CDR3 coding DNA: TGTGCCATCAGTGAGTCGCCACAGGGGACAGATACGCAGTATTTT.

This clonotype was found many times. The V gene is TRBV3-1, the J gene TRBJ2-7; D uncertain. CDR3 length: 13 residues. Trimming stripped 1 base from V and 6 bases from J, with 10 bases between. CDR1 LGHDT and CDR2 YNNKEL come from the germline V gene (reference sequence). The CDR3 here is CASSQGDGFEQYF. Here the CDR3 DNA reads TGTGCCAGCAGCCAAGGGGATGGTTTCGAGCAGTACTTC.

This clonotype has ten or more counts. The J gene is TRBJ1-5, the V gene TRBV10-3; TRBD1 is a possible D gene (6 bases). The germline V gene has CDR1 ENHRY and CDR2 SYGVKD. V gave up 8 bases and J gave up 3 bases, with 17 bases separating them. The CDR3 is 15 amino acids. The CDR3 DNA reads TGTGCCATCCCGGGGTTGGGACAAAACAATCAGCCCCAGCATTTT. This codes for CAIPGLGQNNQPQHF.

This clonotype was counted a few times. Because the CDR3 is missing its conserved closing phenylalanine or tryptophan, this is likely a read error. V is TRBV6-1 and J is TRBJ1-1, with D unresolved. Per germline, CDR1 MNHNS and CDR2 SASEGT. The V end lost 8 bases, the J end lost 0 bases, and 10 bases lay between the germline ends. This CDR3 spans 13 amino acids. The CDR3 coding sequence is TGTGCCAGCGGACGGGAACTGAACACTGAAGCTTTCTCT. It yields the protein CASGRELNTEAFS.

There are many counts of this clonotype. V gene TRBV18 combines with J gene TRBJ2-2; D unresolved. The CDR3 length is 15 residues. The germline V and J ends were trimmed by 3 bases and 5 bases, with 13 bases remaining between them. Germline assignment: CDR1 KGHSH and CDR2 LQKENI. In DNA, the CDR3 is TGTGCCAGCTCACCCCCCGGTTACTTGACCGGGGAGCTGTTTTTT. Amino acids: CASSPPGYLTGELFF.

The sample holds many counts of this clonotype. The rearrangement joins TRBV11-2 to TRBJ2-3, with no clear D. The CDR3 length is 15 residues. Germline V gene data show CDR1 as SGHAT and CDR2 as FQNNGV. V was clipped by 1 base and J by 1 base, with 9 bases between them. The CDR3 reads CASSLVGGGTDTQYF. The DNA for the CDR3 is TGTGCCAGCAGCTTAGTTGGTGGGGGCACAGATACGCAGTATTTT.

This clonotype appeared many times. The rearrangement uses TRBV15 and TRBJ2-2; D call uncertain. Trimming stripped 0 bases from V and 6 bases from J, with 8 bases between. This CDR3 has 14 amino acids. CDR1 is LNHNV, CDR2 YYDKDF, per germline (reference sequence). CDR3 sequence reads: CATSRDEIPGELFF. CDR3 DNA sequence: TGTGCCACCAGCAGAGATGAGATACCCGGGGAGCTGTTTTTT.

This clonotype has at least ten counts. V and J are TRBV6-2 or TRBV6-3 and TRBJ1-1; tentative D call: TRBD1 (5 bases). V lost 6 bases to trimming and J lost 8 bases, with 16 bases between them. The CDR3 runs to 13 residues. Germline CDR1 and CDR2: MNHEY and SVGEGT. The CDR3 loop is CASRGGPGEEAFF. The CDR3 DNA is TGTGCCAGCAGGGGGGGACCCGGGGAGGAAGCTTTCTTT.

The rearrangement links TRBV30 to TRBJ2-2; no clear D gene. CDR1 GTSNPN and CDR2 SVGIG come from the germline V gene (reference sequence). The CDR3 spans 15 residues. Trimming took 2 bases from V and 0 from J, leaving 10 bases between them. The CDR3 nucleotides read TGTGCCTGGAGTCGTTTGTTAGCGAACACCGGGGAGCTGTTTTTT. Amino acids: CAWSRLLANTGELFF.

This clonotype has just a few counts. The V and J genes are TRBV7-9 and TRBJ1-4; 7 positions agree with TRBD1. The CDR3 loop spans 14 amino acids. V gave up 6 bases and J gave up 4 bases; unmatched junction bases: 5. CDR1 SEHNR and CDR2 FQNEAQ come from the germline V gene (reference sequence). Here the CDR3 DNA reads TGTGCCAGCAGTCAGGGACAGAGTAATGAAAAACTGTTTTTT. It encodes CASSQGQSNEKLFF.

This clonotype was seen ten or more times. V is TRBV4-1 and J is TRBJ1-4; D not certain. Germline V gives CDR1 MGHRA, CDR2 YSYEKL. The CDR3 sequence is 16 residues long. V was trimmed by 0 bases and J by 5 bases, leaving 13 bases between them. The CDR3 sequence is CASSQESPGLNEKLFF. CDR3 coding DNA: TGCGCCAGCAGCCAAGAAAGTCCGGGGTTGAATGAAAAACTGTTTTTT.

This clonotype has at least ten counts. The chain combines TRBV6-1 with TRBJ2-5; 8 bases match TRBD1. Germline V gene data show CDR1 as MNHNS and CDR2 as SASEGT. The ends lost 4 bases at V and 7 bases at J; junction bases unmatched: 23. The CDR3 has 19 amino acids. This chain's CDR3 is CASSGARTGFASRYGTQYF. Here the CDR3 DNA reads TGTGCCAGCAGTGGTGCTCGGACAGGGTTCGCCTCACGGTATGGGACCCAGTACTTC.

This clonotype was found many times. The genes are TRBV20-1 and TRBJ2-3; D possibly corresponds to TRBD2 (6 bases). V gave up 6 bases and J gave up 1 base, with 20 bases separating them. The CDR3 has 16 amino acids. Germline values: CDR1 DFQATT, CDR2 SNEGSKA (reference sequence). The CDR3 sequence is CSASGGRGLGTDTQYF. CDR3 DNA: TGCAGTGCCAGCGGCGGACGGGGGTTGGGCACAGATACGCAGTATTTT.

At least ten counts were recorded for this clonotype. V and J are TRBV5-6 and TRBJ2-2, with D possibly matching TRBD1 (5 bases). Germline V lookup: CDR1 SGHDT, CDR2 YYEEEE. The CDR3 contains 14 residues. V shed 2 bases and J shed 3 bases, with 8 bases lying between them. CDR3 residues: CASSLGQHTGELFF. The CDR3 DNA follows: TGTGCCAGCAGCTTAGGACAACACACCGGGGAGCTGTTTTTT.

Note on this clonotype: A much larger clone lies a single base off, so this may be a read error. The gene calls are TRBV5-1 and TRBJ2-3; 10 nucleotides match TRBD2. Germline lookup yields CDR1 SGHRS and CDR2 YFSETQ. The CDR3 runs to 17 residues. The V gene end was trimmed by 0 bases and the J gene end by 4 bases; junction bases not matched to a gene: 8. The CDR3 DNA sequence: TGCGCCAGCAGCTTGGTACCTAGCGGGACTAGCGCAGATACGCAGTATTTT. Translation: CASSLVPSGTSADTQYF.

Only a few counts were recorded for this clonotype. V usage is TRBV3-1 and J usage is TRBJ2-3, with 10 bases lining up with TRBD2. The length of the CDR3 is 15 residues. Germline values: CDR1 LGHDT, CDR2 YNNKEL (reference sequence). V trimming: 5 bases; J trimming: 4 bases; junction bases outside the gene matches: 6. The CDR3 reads CASSGLAAVADTQYF. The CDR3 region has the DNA TGTGCCAGCAGCGGACTAGCGGCGGTCGCAGATACGCAGTATTTT.

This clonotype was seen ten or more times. The CDR3 loop reads CASIKEGGTTDTQYF. CDR3 nucleotide sequence: TGCGCCAGCATTAAAGAAGGGGGAACTACAGATACGCAGTATTTT. The rearrangement uses TRBV4-1 and TRBJ2-3; D perhaps matches TRBD1 (6 bases). Germline lookup yields CDR1 MGHRA and CDR2 YSYEKL. V shed 7 bases and J shed 3 bases, with 17 bases lying between them. The CDR3 consists of 15 residues.